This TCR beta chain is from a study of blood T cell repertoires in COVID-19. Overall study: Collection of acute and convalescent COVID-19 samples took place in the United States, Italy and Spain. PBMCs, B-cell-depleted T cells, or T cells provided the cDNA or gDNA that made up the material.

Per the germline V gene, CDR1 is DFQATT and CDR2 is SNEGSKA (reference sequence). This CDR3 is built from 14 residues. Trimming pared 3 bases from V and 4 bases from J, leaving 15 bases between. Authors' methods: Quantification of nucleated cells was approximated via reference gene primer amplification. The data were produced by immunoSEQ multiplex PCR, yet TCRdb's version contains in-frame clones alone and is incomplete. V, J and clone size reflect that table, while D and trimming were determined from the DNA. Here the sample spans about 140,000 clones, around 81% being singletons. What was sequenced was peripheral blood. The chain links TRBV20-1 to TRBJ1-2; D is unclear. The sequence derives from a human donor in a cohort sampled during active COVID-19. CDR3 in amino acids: CSASLRDGFYGYTF. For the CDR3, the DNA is TGCAGTGCTAGTCTACGCGACGGGTTCTATGGCTACACCTTC.